These T cell receptor beta chains were read from a single sample in a study of blood T cell repertoires in COVID-19. Some clones are missing from TCRdb's copy, which holds only in-frame ones; the method was immunoSEQ multiplex PCR. Among about 220,000 clones, 87% were seen once, and the ten largest hold 1.5% to 2%. Sequencing was performed on peripheral blood. The receptor set was obtained from a middle-aged man with active or convalescent COVID-19. CDR3s leave out the opening cysteine and the closing phenylalanine or tryptophan. Clone size is given for some rows only: seen once, a few or many times, or a class if the clone is expanded.

v_call: TRBV12-3/TRBV12-4; clone_size: -; cdr3_aa: ASIGALWGGYT
v_call: TRBV30; clone_size: -; cdr3_aa: AWGSRGFSLGYT
v_call: TRBV28; clone_size: once; cdr3_aa: ASSKGPRAQH
v_call: TRBV3-1/TRBV3-2; clone_size: -; cdr3_aa: ATGDYGYT
v_call: TRBV19; clone_size: -; cdr3_aa: ASTDSKLYADTQY
v_call: TRBV7-8; clone_size: -; cdr3_aa: ASSISTGSPSGYT
v_call: TRBV9; clone_size: -; cdr3_aa: ASSREVSPTYNEQF
v_call: TRBV3-1/TRBV3-2; clone_size: once; cdr3_aa: ASSQKGRQGNTEAF
v_call: TRBV7-9; clone_size: -; cdr3_aa: ASSTGTVGYT
v_call: TRBV27; clone_size: -; cdr3_aa: ASSPTSTGLSGNTIY
v_call: TRBV11-2; clone_size: -; cdr3_aa: ASSFGSSYEQY
v_call: TRBV7-2; clone_size: -; cdr3_aa: ASRLGPGRGYEQY
v_call: TRBV5-5; clone_size: -; cdr3_aa: ASSSLTGAGQPQH
v_call: TRBV3-1/TRBV3-2; clone_size: -; cdr3_aa: ASSQWTGTTEAF
v_call: TRBV21-1; clone_size: -; cdr3_aa: ASSRRQACTDTQY
v_call: TRBV19; clone_size: -; cdr3_aa: ASRGQGTEAF
v_call: TRBV4-1; clone_size: few; cdr3_aa: ASSQDQGRGTEAF
v_call: TRBV5-1; clone_size: once; cdr3_aa: ASSLTGQGITGELF
v_call: TRBV7-3; clone_size: -; cdr3_aa: ASSSQHRGLLH
v_call: TRBV7-2; clone_size: -; cdr3_aa: ASSLLGGSGELF
v_call: TRBV29-1; clone_size: -; cdr3_aa: SVPHLAGASTDTQY
v_call: TRBV28; clone_size: -; cdr3_aa: ASNRAGTGYEQY
v_call: TRBV30; clone_size: -; cdr3_aa: AWSITGQHSGNTIY
v_call: TRBV24-1; clone_size: -; cdr3_aa: ATSDNGGEGTNQPQH
v_call: TRBV7-8; clone_size: -; cdr3_aa: ASSLVGGTGASSLQETQY
v_call: TRBV6-2/TRBV6-3; clone_size: -; cdr3_aa: ASSYSVIRTSLYQETQY
v_call: TRBV27; clone_size: -; cdr3_aa: ASRPGSGALY
v_call: TRBV6-5; clone_size: few; cdr3_aa: ASSSTGGGSPLH
v_call: TRBV28; clone_size: -; cdr3_aa: ASSLLNQNIQY